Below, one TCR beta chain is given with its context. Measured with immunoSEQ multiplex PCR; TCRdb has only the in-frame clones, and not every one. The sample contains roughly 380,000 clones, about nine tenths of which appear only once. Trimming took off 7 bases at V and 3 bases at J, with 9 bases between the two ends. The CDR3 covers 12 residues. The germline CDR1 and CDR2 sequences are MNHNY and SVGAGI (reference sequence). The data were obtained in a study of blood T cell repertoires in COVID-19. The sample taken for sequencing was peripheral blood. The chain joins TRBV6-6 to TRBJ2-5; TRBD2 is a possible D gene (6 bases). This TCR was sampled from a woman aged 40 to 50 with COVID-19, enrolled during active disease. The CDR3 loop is CASKRAEETQYF. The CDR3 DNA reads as TGTGCCAGCAAGCGGGCCGAAGAGACCCAGTACTTC.